This entry concerns a single T cell receptor beta chain. This clone was seen just once. Its binding antigen is unknown. Base qualities were left out, and no much larger clone turns up one base away. A second Seattle source provided samples from volunteer blood donors who had recovered from COVID-19. Each collaborating institution followed its own protocols to collect whole blood in K2EDTA tubes. For TCRbeta analysis, collaborator samples were shipped as frozen whole blood, as isolated PBMCs, or as DNA extracted from either sample type. Looking up the germline V gene (reference sequence) yields CDR1 SGHNT and CDR2 YYREEE. The CDR3, cysteine through phenylalanine, is 15 amino acids long. Kept here is only the CDR3 DNA, which spans 45 bases and is read in frame from base 1. Trimmed from V: 3 bases; trimmed from J: 8 bases; junction bases lacking a gene match: 9. TCRbeta CDR3 regions were amplified from genomic DNA using the immunoSEQ Assay, a bias-controlled multiplex PCR. The source study handled its data this way. The number of nucleated cells in each sample was estimated by amplification of reference gene primers within the assay. Sequence reads were collapsed and filtered to measure the absolute abundance of every unique TCRbeta CDR3 rearrangement. For each sample, productive Simpson clonality was calculated as the square root of Simpson's diversity index over productive rearrangements. This is the immuneACCESS table as TCRdb keeps it, with only in-frame sequences that have V and J called. A part of the clones is gone; compared with another copy, unresolved V genes explain less than half, and the rest is unexplained. V and J calls plus clone size are reproduced from that table; the DNA served to infer D and trimming. This sample gives 200,000 to 250,000 clones in total; about 86% of them show up just once. Of the sample, 3% is held by the ten largest clones.

These data originate in a study of blood T cell repertoires in COVID-19 (dated by TCRdb to 2019 to 2021). In the study overall: The collaborator samples originated in the United States, Italy and Spain and spanned the acute and convalescent phases of COVID-19. Nearly every sample came with metadata listing a de-identified subject ID, COVID-19 status, age in years and sex. The repertoires were made available in a free public database intended to serve as a resource for research on the immune response to SARS-CoV-2. The samples were drawn from two sources: the first 160 participants of the ongoing ImmuneRACE study, and 1,200 or so subjects contributed by 6 global collaborators. Subjects who had been exposed to COVID-19, were actively infected with it, or had recovered from it provided the deeply sampled blood TCRbeta repertoires that made up the dataset. The prospective study material was composed of cDNA or gDNA derived from T cells, B-cell-depleted T cells, or PBMCs. HLA class I and class II types, where available, came from metadata supplied by the sample provider rather than from assay-based typing.

Study-level results and caveats: How much clinical and demographic metadata was included differed by source and by participant, and the metadata was provided uncurated.

Input material: peripheral blood. The V and J genes are TRBV5-4 and TRBJ1-4; 8 junctional bases match TRBD1. The receptor was isolated from a woman in her 30s who had recovered from COVID-19. The sequence in DNA is TGTGCCAGCAGCTCAATGACAGGGGAAGGGGAAAAACTGTTTTTT. Its amino acids are CASSSMTGEGEKLFF.